This T cell receptor beta chain is from a study of T cell responses to AZD1222 COVID-19 vaccine. In regard to this clone: Antigen unknown.

Measured with immunoSEQ multiplex PCR; TCRdb has only the in-frame clones, and not every one. The top ten hold over 6.5% of the sample, which has over 100,000 clones, roughly nine tenths seen once. CDR1 and CDR2 (germline): KGHSH, LQKENI. This CDR3 contains 17 residues. V was shortened by 3 bases and J by 2 bases, with 16 bases between the two germline ends. Study outcomes and limitations: At baseline, seropositivity was found in only a handful of AZD1222 recipients. Repertoire samples came only from after the peak T cell response.

This receptor was identified in an adult in good health. This chain uses TRBV18 with TRBJ2-2; D unresolved. Material: peripheral blood, obtained on day 0 of AZD1222 vaccination. Written as DNA, the CDR3 is TGTGCCAGCTCACCGGGTACAGCCCGTTTCAACACCGGGGAGCTGTTTTTT. As protein: CASSPGTARFNTGELFF.